This T cell receptor (beta chain) was profiled in a study of blood T cell repertoires in COVID-19. There are 17 residues in the CDR3. V shed 5 bases and J 7 bases; nucleotides not matched to a gene: 11. Per germline, CDR1 MNHEY and CDR2 SVGEGT. This clone was picked up a small number of times. How the authors handled the data: Reference gene primer amplification yielded estimated nucleated cell counts. The method was immunoSEQ multiplex PCR; TCRdb's version includes in-frame clones alone and lacks a portion of them. That table supplies the V and J calls and clone size; D and trimming were determined from the DNA. The sample shows some 190,000 clones, over 75% of them seen only once.

This TCR derives from a woman aged 40 to 50 who had recovered from COVID-19. The V call is TRBV6-2 or TRBV6-3, the J call TRBJ2-1, with 13 bases aligning to TRBD2. Input material: peripheral blood. The CDR3 loop reads CASSPEGLAGIRNEQFF. CDR3 coding DNA: TGTGCCAGCAGTCCAGAGGGACTAGCGGGAATAAGAAATGAGCAGTTCTTC.